This T cell receptor (beta chain) was captured in a study of T cells in Graves' hyperthyroidism and ophthalmopathy. Patients with uncontrolled infections, other autoimmune diseases, pregnancy or lactation were excluded. Study-wide results and limits: Patients with ophthalmopathy were separated from those with stable hyperthyroidism by a 13 V-J model.

The CDR3 is 13 residues long. V was shortened by 0 bases and J by 4 bases, with 4 bases between the two germline ends. Germline CDR1 is MDHEN and CDR2 is SYDVKM. Amplification targeted TCR beta CDR3 regions from RNA transcripts. Using the HTBI primer set, a first-round RT-PCR was run on the TCR CDR3. MiXCR was run by TCRdb on the multiplex PCR reads, yielding one entry per CDR3 protein. The table lists 350,000 or so distinct CDR3 sequences, 15% to 20% of them singletons. In its sample, this clonotype was seen many times. Antigen: not known. Sequenced: blood. This chain connects TRBV28 to TRBJ1-3; no clear D. The clonotype was recovered from a woman between 35 and 50 years old with Graves' ophthalmopathy. CDR3 sequence (DNA): TGTGCCAGCAGTTTATGGGGGGGAAACACCATATATTTT. Its translation: CASSLWGGNTIYF.